The 22 T cell receptor beta chains in this list originate from one sample, sequenced in a study of T cell responses to AZD1222 COVID-19 vaccine. Some clones are missing from TCRdb's copy, which holds only in-frame ones; the method was immunoSEQ multiplex PCR. The repertoire has under 80,000 clones, roughly 88% of them found once; the top ten carry 15% to 20%. The sample in question was peripheral blood, obtained on day 0 of AZD1222 vaccination. These receptors were taken from an adult in good health.

The V and J genes are TRBV15 and TRBJ2-5; maybe TRBD1 (6 bases). V dropped 0 bases and J dropped 5 bases, with 10 bases sitting between them. This CDR3 has 14 amino acids. Germline CDR1 and CDR2: LNHNV and YYDKDF (reference sequence). CDR3 loop: CATSRDPGAETQYF. CDR3 sequence (DNA): TGTGCCACCAGCAGAGATCCAGGGGCCGAGACCCAGTACTTC.

The V call is TRBV28, the J call TRBJ1-5; a weak D match, TRBD1 (5 bases). CDR1 is MDHEN and CDR2 is SYDVKM in the germline V gene. Between the trimmed V and J ends, which lost 4 bases and 6 bases, there was a span of 13 bases. This CDR3 is 14 amino acids long. CDR3 sequence: CASSWGVGGQPQHF. The CDR3 DNA reads TGTGCCAGCAGTTGGGGGGTGGGGGGTCAGCCCCAGCATTTT.

The chain carries TRBV9 and TRBJ2-5; D is unclear. The CDR3 consists of 14 residues. Germline CDR1 SGDLS, CDR2 YYNGEE. Trimming cost V 0 bases and J 1 base, with 7 bases left between them. The CDR3 reads CASSVEGLQETQYF. The CDR3 DNA reads TGTGCCAGCAGCGTAGAAGGCCTCCAAGAGACCCAGTACTTC.

This sequence joins TRBV30 and TRBJ1-1, with D perhaps TRBD1 (6 bases). Trimming took 2 bases from V and 1 from J, leaving 17 bases between them. This CDR3 region has 16 residues. The germline V gene has CDR1 GTSNPN and CDR2 SVGIG (reference sequence). CDR3 sequence (DNA): TGTGCCTGGAGTATATCCTTAGACAGGTGGAACACTGAAGCTTTCTTT. It yields the protein CAWSISLDRWNTEAFF.

The CDR3 protein is CASSHLVGATYEQYF. The CDR3 DNA is TGTGCCAGCAGCCACCTCGTGGGGGCCACCTACGAGCAGTACTTC. V and J are TRBV14 and TRBJ2-7, with D maybe TRBD1 (6 bases). V dropped 3 bases and J dropped 2 bases, with 14 bases sitting between them. This CDR3 region has 15 residues. The germline gives CDR1 SGHDN, CDR2 FVKESK.

The chain couples TRBV12-5 to TRBJ2-5, with no clear D. This CDR3 spans 11 amino acids. Trimming removed 6 bases from V and 7 bases from J, with 9 bases in between. Per the germline V gene, CDR1 is LGHNT and CDR2 is FRNRAP. DNA for the CDR3: TGTGCTAGTGGAACTGGAGCGACCCAGTACTTC. It specifies CASGTGATQYF.

The chain carries TRBV6-5 and TRBJ2-3; D possibly corresponds to TRBD1 (6 bases). The CDR3 runs to 16 residues. V shed 2 bases and J shed 0 bases, with 12 bases lying between them. The germline gives CDR1 MNHEY, CDR2 SVGAGI. The DNA of the CDR3 is TGTGCCAGCAGTTACCTCACAGGGTGGAGCACAGATACGCAGTATTTT. Protein product: CASSYLTGWSTDTQYF.

The chain has TRBV4-1 and TRBJ2-7; 8 bases align to TRBD1. Trimming took 0 bases from V and 3 from J; bases not matched to a gene: 7. Germline V lookup: CDR1 MGHRA, CDR2 YSYEKL. The CDR3 consists of 16 residues. Here the CDR3 reads CASSQDLGTGYYEQYF. The DNA of the CDR3 is TGCGCCAGCAGCCAAGATTTGGGGACAGGTTACTACGAGCAGTACTTC.

The chain recombines TRBV19 with TRBJ1-2; D might be TRBD1 (5 bases). Trimming shortened V by 4 bases and J by 6 bases, and 12 bases separated the two germline ends. Per germline, CDR1 LNHDA and CDR2 SQIVND (reference sequence). The CDR3 covers 13 residues. The CDR3 DNA sequence: TGTGCCAGTAGTAGAAGAGGGGATGATGGCTACACCTTC. Translation gives CASSRRGDDGYTF.

The V and J genes are TRBV11-1 and TRBJ2-5; D not resolved. Germline CDR1 SGHAT, CDR2 FQDESV (reference sequence). CDR3 length equals 13 residues. Trimming removed 3 bases from V and 7 bases from J, with 12 bases in between. The CDR3 DNA reads TGTGCCAGCAGCTTTCAAGGCCCTGGGACCCAGTACTTC. Its translation: CASSFQGPGTQYF.

The chain joins TRBV28 to TRBJ2-7; TRBD1 matches 9 bases. Germline lookup yields CDR1 MDHEN and CDR2 SYDVKM. Trimming at V came to 6 bases and at J to 3 bases, leaving 9 bases not matched to a gene. CDR3 size: 15 residues. CDR3 sequence: CASSYSDRGFYEQYF. The CDR3 DNA reads TGTGCCAGCAGCTACTCGGACAGGGGCTTCTACGAGCAGTACTTC. Combining the CDR3 with reference TRBV28 and TRBJ2-7 gives the whole variable domain DVKVTQSSRYLVKRTGEKVFLECVQDMDHENMFWYRQDPGLGLRLIYFSYDVKMKEKGDIPEGYSVSREKKERFSLILESASTNQTSMYLCASSYSDRGFYEQYFGPGTRLTVT.

In DNA form, the CDR3 reads TGTGCCACCAGTGGGGTGTCAGACAATGAGCAGTTCTTC. It encodes CATSGVSDNEQFF. V is TRBV24-1 and J is TRBJ2-1; no clear D gene. The V end lost 5 bases, the J end lost 5 bases, and 9 bases lay between the germline ends. The length of the CDR3 is 13 residues. Germline loops: CDR1 KGHDR, CDR2 SFDVKD.

The CDR3 is CASSVGLATDTQYF. CDR3 nucleotide sequence: TGCGCCAGCAGCGTCGGACTAGCGACAGATACGCAGTATTTT. The chain employs TRBV5-1 and TRBJ2-3; TRBD2 agrees at 9 bases. V lost 4 bases and J lost 3; bases outside the gene matches: 3. This CDR3 is built from 14 residues. The germline CDR1 and CDR2 sequences are SGHRS and YFSETQ.

The V gene is TRBV5-1, the J gene TRBJ1-6; D is possibly TRBD1 (5 bases). Trimming took 7 bases from V and 6 from J, leaving 8 bases between them. The CDR3 consists of 12 residues. Germline V CDR1 and CDR2: SGHRS, YFSETQ. CDR3 region: CASGTGNSPLHF. The CDR3 DNA is TGCGCCAGCGGGACTGGTAATTCACCCCTCCACTTT.

The chain recombines TRBV27 with TRBJ2-5; the match to TRBD2 covers 14 bases. The CDR3 is made up of 15 amino acids. The J segment lost 4 bases and the V segment lost 5 bases, leaving 3 bases of the junction unmatched. CDR1 and CDR2 from the germline V gene are MNHEY and SMNVEV (reference sequence). The DNA of the CDR3 is TGTGCCAGCAGTCCGACTAGCGGGGGGGCAGAGACCCAGTACTTC. This encodes CASSPTSGGAETQYF.

The chain is built from TRBV5-1 and TRBJ2-7; tentatively, D is TRBD2 (5 bases). CDR1 SGHRS and CDR2 YFSETQ come from the germline V gene. The CDR3 is made up of 13 amino acids. V was clipped by 2 bases and J by 3 bases, with 9 bases between them. The CDR3 protein is CASSFNGDYEQYF. Written as DNA, the CDR3 is TGCGCCAGCAGCTTCAACGGGGACTACGAGCAGTACTTC.

This clone is a singleton in its sample. In DNA form, the CDR3 reads TGTGCCAGCAGCCTCACTAGTCGGAATGAGCAGTTCTTC. The encoded protein is CASSLTSRNEQFF. J is TRBJ2-1 and V is TRBV7-3, with D perhaps TRBD2 (5 bases). The CDR3 contains 13 residues. Trimming took 5 bases from V and 7 from J, leaving 12 bases between them. Germline-derived CDR1 and CDR2 are SGHTA and FQGTGA. Looking up the rest from reference TRBV7-3 and TRBJ2-1 gives the full variable domain: GAGVSQTPSNKVTEKGKYVELRCDPISGHTALYWYRQSLGQGPEFLIYFQGTGAADDSGLPNDRFFAVRPEGSVSTLKIQRTERGDSAVYLCASSLTSRNEQFFGPGTRLTVL.

The chain carries TRBV19 and TRBJ1-1; D is possibly TRBD1 (5 bases). This CDR3 spans 17 amino acids. Trimming removed 8 bases from V and 4 bases from J, with 26 bases in between. Germline values: CDR1 LNHDA, CDR2 SQIVND (reference sequence). CDR3 residues: CASGLFTGELIVTEAFF. In DNA, the CDR3 is TGTGCCAGTGGGCTCTTCACGGGGGAGCTTATTGTCACTGAAGCTTTCTTT.

This clone was recorded many times. The chain links TRBV3-1 (or the pseudogene TRBV3-2) to TRBJ2-1; TRBD2 might be the D (5 bases). V lost 0 bases and J 5 bases, leaving 11 bases between the germline ends. This CDR3 has 15 amino acids. Germline CDR1 and CDR2: LGHDT and YNNKEL (reference sequence). CDR3 amino acids: CASSQDRGFHNEQFF. CDR3 nucleotide sequence: TGTGCCAGCAGCCAAGATAGAGGGTTCCACAATGAGCAGTTCTTC.

This clone was observed a handful of times. The chain recombines TRBV3-1 (or the pseudogene TRBV3-2) with TRBJ1-3; 7 positions agree with TRBD1. The CDR3 covers 20 residues. After removal of 4 bases from V and 0 bases from J, the junction contained 18 bases not matched to a gene. CDR1 is LGHDT, CDR2 YNNKEL, per germline (reference sequence). CDR3 coding DNA: TGTGCCAGCAGCCTCCCCCCCGGGACAGAAGTTTTTTACTCTGGAAACACCATATATTTT. It specifies CASSLPPGTEVFYSGNTIYF.

The chain has TRBV7-2 and TRBJ2-7; 10 nucleotides align to TRBD2. Germline loops: CDR1 SGHTA, CDR2 FQGNSA. With V trimmed by 5 bases and J by 0 bases, 4 bases remained unmatched. The CDR3 covers 15 residues. CDR3 nucleotides: TGTGCCAGCAGCAAACAGCGGGGGGGCTCCTACGAGCAGTACTTC. Translated: CASSKQRGGSYEQYF.

J is TRBJ2-7 and V is TRBV2; 9 bases are shared with TRBD1. Germline V CDR1 and CDR2: SNHLY, FYNNEI. CDR3 length equals 13 residues. V shed 8 bases and J 3 bases; nucleotides not matched to a gene: 5. The DNA of the CDR3 is TGTGCCAGCCGAAGACAGGGGGGCTACGAGCAGTACTTC. Its translation is CASRRQGGYEQYF.